This entry is about one TCR beta chain. What this receptor recognizes is not known. No per-base quality is available; no much larger clone lies one base away. This sample is drawn from a study of CD4 T cell repertoires in COVID-19 (dated by TCRdb to about 2021). For the wider study: To analyze cross-reactivity, the CFSE-low cells were expanded with IL-2 for approximately eleven days and then labeled again and restimulated with spike proteins from other coronaviruses. The study characterized naturally processed CD4+ T cell responses to SARS-CoV-2 spike and nucleoprotein in COVID-19-recovered individuals, using TCR Vbeta sequencing to assess clonal composition. TCR Vbeta repertoire analysis of SARS-CoV-2-reactive T cells was conducted at the subset level in a few recovered individuals. General findings and caveats noted by the study authors: Between 7 and 25% of SARS-CoV-2 clonotypes were also found in SARS-CoV and/or HKU1 spike-stimulated secondary cultures, consistent with cross-reactivity. Several of the most expanded SARS-CoV-2-reactive clonotypes were found to be shared between two or all three memory subsets, suggesting intraclonal diversification.

Uncultured memory T cell samples were subjected to sequencing directly after ex vivo isolation. From peripheral blood mononuclear cells, the researchers isolated CD4+ total memory, central memory, effector memory and circulating T follicular helper cells. Libraries came from the immunoSEQ multiplex PCR assay. Per the original workflow: The Chao-Jaccard similarity index and the number of shared clonotypes were used to measure repertoire overlap between subsets. TCRdb provides this immuneACCESS table in a form limited to in-frame rearrangements. Some clones are lacking; in checked studies, under half of them reflect an unresolved V gene, and why the rest are absent is not known. V, J and clone size are those of that table, while D and trimming were read from the DNA. The sample table lists about 22,000 clones, roughly 87% of them with a count of one. The top ten hold roughly 0.58% of the sample. Counted from cysteine to phenylalanine, this CDR3 has 15 amino acids. Only the CDR3 DNA stays, 45 bases, in frame from base 1. The germline V gene gives CDR1 as SNHLY and CDR2 as FYNNEI. Here V drops 5 bases and J drops 5 bases, and the junction holds 3 bases not matched to any gene.

The chain couples TRBV2 to TRBJ2-2, with 12 bases matching TRBD2. The clonotype comes from a human donor who had COVID-19. Source: central memory CD4+ T cells from blood, taken before the COVID-19 pandemic. The sample's cell subset or site label is to be understood as: CD4+ T central memory cells. The CDR3 region reads CASSPGTSGTGELFF. The DNA is TGTGCCAGCAGTCCCGGGACTAGCGGGACCGGGGAGCTGTTTTTT.